Shown below are 14 T cell receptor beta chains from a single sample sequenced in a study of response to subunit inactivated influenza vaccine. TCRdb called the RT-PCR reads again in MiXCR, with one record for every CDR3 protein. The data contain 500,000 to 750,000 distinct CDR3 sequences, approximately 15% of them singletons. The sample consisted of PBMCs from blood, taken approximately 13 days after vaccination. These receptors were obtained from a middle-aged man who received an inactivated influenza vaccine.

The chain couples TRBV7-9 to TRBJ2-6; D is unclear. Germline CDR1 reads SEHNR; CDR2 reads FQNEAQ (reference sequence). The CDR3 runs 16 residues. V was clipped by 1 base and J by 2 bases, with 9 bases between them. The chain's CDR3 is CASSLDAVAGANVLTF. CDR3 in DNA: TGTGCCAGCAGCTTAGACGCGGTGGCTGGGGCCAACGTCCTGACTTTC.

The CDR3 region has the DNA TGTGCCAGCAGCTCGAGGACAGGGAGTTCCGAGCAGTACTTC. Translating it yields CASSSRTGSSEQYF. The chain recombines TRBV7-2 with TRBJ2-7; 8 bases are a match to TRBD1. From germline, CDR1 is SGHTA and CDR2 FQGNSA. V trimming: 4 bases; J trimming: 6 bases; junction bases outside the gene matches: 8. There are 14 residues in the CDR3.

This chain links TRBV7-2 with TRBJ1-1; the D is unclear. V lost 0 bases, J lost 4 bases, and 9 bases lay in between. Germline V gives CDR1 SGHTA, CDR2 FQGNSA. CDR3 length equals 14 residues. Here the CDR3 reads CASSLAGDSTEAFF. The CDR3, as DNA: TGTGCCAGCAGCTTAGCTGGGGATAGCACTGAAGCTTTCTTT.

This clonotype came up a few times. The chain employs TRBV7-2 and TRBJ2-2; 13 bases line up with TRBD2. Germline V gene data show CDR1 as SGHTA and CDR2 as FQGNSA. V was clipped by 5 bases and J by 5 bases; unmatched bases: 8. There are 17 residues in the CDR3. This CDR3 reads CASSRTSGRVVTGELFF. CDR3 bases: TGTGCCAGCAGCCGGACTAGCGGGAGAGTAGTGACCGGGGAGCTGTTTTTT.

This clonotype was found many times. The chain joins TRBV3-1 to TRBJ2-2; D is unclear. The CDR3 is 11 residues long. The germline V and J ends were trimmed by 2 bases and 5 bases, with 0 bases remaining between them. Germline V CDR1 and CDR2: LGHDT, YNNKEL (reference sequence). CDR3 sequence: CASSQTGELFF. The CDR3 DNA is TGTGCCAGCAGCCAAACCGGGGAGCTGTTTTTT.

The table lists this clonotype with a few counts. The chain employs TRBV29-1 and TRBJ2-7; no clear D gene. V lost 4 bases, J lost 4 bases, and 17 bases lay in between. The germline V gene encodes CDR1 SQVTM and CDR2 ANQGSEA. The CDR3 length is 14 residues. Written as DNA, the CDR3 is TGCAGCGTTGCTGGTGAGCACGGCTTTTACGAGCAGTACTTC. Amino acid sequence: CSVAGEHGFYEQYF.

The V gene is TRBV5-1, the J gene TRBJ1-2; 7 nucleotides line up with TRBD1. CDR1 is SGHRS, CDR2 YFSETQ, per germline. The CDR3 runs to 16 residues. Trimming removed 1 base from V and 5 bases from J; junction bases left unmatched: 11. In DNA, the CDR3 is TGCGCCAGCAGCTTGTCCCCGGGACAGAGGGAGTATGGCTACACCTTC. Its translation is CASSLSPGQREYGYTF. Full variable domain (rest looked up from reference TRBV5-1 and TRBJ1-2): KAGVTQTPRYLIKTRGQQVTLSCSPISGHRSVSWYQQTPGQGLQFLFEYFSETQRNKGNFPGRFSGRQFSNSRSEMNVSTLELGDSALYLCASSLSPGQREYGYTFGSGTRLTVV.

This clonotype occurred a few times. The gene calls are TRBV7-9 and TRBJ1-6; no definite D call. Germline CDR1 SEHNR, CDR2 FQNEAQ (reference sequence). The V and J ends lost 5 bases and 5 bases respectively, with 10 bases between them. The CDR3 length is 14 residues. CDR3 sequence (DNA): TGTGCCAGCAGCCCAATGGGCGATAATTCACCCCTCCACTTT. Amino acids: CASSPMGDNSPLHF.

This clonotype occurred a few times. V and J are TRBV24-1 and TRBJ2-5; no clear D gene. The V end was cut by 5 bases, the J end by 5 bases, with 14 bases between. The V gene's germline CDR1 is KGHDR and CDR2 SFDVKD. CDR3 size: 14 residues. CDR3 nucleotides: TGTGCCACCAGTGGAGTTTTGAGTTCGGAGACCCAGTACTTC. It codes for CATSGVLSSETQYF.

This clonotype was recorded a few times. CDR3 sequence: CASSLASGGREQYF. In nucleotides, the CDR3 is TGTGCCAGCAGCTTAGCGTCTGGGGGAAGGGAGCAGTACTTC. The V and J genes are TRBV7-2 and TRBJ2-7; D may be TRBD1 or TRBD2 (5 bases each). Germline V gene sequence: CDR1 SGHTA, CDR2 FQGNSA. V lost 0 bases, J lost 7 bases, and 13 bases lay in between. CDR3 length: 14 residues.

A few counts support this clonotype. This chain joins TRBV24-1 and TRBJ1-2; possible D gene TRBD1, 5 bases. Germline CDR1 is KGHDR and CDR2 is SFDVKD. Between the trimmed V and J ends, which lost 4 bases and 6 bases, there was a span of 11 bases. The CDR3 has 13 amino acids. The CDR3 coding sequence is TGTGCCACCAGTGAGGAAGGGACCCATGGCTACACCTTC. Translated, it gives CATSEEGTHGYTF.

A few counts support this clonotype. This chain joins TRBV6-1 and TRBJ2-4, with D possibly TRBD2 on 6 matching bases. CDR1 and CDR2 from the germline V gene are MNHNS and SASEGT. Trimming removed 6 bases at V and 3 bases at J, with 12 bases between. CDR3 size: 14 residues. The CDR3: CASSRTGGKNIQYF. CDR3 bases: TGTGCCAGCAGCCGAACCGGGGGCAAAAACATTCAGTACTTC.

Written as DNA, the CDR3 is TGTGCCAGCAGTTTAGATAGGGGTGAGTTCTACGAGCAGTACTTC. Residues: CASSLDRGEFYEQYF. The V and J genes are TRBV12-3 or TRBV12-4 and TRBJ2-7; D might be TRBD1 (5 bases). The CDR3 loop spans 15 amino acids. V dropped 1 base and J dropped 3 bases, with 13 bases sitting between them.

This clonotype was detected ten times or more. The chain has TRBV12-3 or TRBV12-4 and TRBJ2-3; a weak D match, TRBD1 (6 bases). V was shortened by 7 bases and J by 0 bases, with 14 bases between the two germline ends. CDR3 length: 15 amino acids. This CDR3 reads CASTFGQLSTDTQYF. DNA of the CDR3: TGTGCCAGCACCTTCGGACAGCTAAGCACAGATACGCAGTATTTT.